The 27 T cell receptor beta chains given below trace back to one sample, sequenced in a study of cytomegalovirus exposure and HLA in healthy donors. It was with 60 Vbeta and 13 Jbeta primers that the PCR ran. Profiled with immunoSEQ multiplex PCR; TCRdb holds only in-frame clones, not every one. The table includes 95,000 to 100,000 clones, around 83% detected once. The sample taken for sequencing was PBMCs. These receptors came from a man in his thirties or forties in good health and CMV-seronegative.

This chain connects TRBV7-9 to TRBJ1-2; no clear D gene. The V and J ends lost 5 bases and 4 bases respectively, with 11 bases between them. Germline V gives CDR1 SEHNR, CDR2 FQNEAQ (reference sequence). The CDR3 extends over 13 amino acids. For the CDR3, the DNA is TGTGCCAGCAGCCTTTACAGTGTCTATGGCTACACCTTC. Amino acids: CASSLYSVYGYTF.

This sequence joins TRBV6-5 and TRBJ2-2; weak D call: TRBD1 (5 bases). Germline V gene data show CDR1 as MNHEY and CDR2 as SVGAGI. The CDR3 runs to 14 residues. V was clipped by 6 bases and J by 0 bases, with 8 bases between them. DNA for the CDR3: TGTGCCAGCAGCCAGGGATCGAACACCGGGGAGCTGTTTTTT. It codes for CASSQGSNTGELFF.

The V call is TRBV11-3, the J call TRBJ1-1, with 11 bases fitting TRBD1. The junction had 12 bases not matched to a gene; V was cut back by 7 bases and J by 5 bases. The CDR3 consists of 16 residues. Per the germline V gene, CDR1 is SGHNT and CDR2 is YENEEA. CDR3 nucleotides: TGTGCCAGCACCCAGGACAGGGGGCGCCGACTTACTGAAGCTTTCTTT. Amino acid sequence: CASTQDRGRRLTEAFF.

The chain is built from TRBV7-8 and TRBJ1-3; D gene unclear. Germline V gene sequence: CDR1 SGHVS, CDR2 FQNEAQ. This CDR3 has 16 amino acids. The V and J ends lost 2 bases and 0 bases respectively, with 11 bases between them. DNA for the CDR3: TGTGCCAGCAGCTTATCCGAGGGCCTCTCTGGAAACACCATATATTTT. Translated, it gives CASSLSEGLSGNTIYF.

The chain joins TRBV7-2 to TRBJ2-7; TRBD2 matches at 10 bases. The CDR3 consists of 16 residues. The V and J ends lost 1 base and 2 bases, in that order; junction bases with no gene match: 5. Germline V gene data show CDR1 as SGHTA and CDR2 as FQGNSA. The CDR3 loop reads CASSLDPLAGAYEQYF. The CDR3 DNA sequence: TGTGCCAGCAGCTTAGATCCCCTAGCGGGGGCCTACGAGCAGTACTTC.

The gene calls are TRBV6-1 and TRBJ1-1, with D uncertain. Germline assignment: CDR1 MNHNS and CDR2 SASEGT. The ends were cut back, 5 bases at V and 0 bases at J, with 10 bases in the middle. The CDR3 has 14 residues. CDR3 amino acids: CASSRSGVNTEAFF. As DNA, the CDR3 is TGTGCCAGCAGTAGGTCCGGGGTGAACACTGAAGCTTTCTTT.

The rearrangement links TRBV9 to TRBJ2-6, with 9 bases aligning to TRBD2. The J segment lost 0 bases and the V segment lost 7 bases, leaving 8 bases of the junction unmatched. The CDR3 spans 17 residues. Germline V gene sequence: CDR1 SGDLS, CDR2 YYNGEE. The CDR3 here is CASGPTSGFSGANVLTF. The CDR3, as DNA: TGTGCCAGCGGACCGACTAGCGGTTTCTCTGGGGCCAACGTCCTGACTTTC.

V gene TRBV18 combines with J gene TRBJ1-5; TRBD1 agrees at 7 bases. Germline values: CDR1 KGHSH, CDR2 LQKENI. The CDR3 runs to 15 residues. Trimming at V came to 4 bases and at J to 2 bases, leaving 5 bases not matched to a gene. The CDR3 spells CASSQLRGRNQPQHF. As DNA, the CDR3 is TGTGCCAGCTCACAACTGAGGGGGCGCAATCAGCCCCAGCATTTT. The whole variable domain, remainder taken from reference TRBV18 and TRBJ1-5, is NAGVMQNPRHLVRRRGQEARLRCSPMKGHSHVYWYRQLPEEGLKFMVYLQKENIIDESGMPKERFSAEFPKEGPSILRIQQVVRGDSAAYFCASSQLRGRNQPQHFGDGTRLSIL.

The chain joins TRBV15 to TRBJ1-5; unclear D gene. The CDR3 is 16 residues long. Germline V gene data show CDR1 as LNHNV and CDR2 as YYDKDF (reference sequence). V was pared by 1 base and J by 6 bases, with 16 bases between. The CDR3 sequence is CATSRVGRPMGQPQHF. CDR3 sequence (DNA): TGTGCCACCAGCAGAGTAGGCAGGCCGATGGGTCAGCCCCAGCATTTT.

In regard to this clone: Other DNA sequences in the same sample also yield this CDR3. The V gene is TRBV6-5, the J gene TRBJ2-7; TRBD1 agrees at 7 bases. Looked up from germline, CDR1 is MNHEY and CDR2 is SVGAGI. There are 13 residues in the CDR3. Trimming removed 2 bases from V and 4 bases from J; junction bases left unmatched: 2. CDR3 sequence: CASSYRQGYEQYF. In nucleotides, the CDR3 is TGTGCCAGCAGTTACAGACAGGGATACGAGCAGTACTTC.

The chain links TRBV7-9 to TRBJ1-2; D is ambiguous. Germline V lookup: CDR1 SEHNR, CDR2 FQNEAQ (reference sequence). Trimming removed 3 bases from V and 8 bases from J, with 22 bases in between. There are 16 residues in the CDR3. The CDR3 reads CASSFPSGRDRNGYTF. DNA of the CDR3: TGTGCCAGCAGCTTCCCGTCGGGGAGGGATAGGAACGGCTACACCTTC.

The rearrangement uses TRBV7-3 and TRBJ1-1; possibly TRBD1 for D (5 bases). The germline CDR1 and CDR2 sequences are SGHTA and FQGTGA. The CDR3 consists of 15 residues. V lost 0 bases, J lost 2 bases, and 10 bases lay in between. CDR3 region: CASSLTAGINTEAFF. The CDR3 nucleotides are TGTGCCAGCAGCTTAACAGCAGGGATTAACACTGAAGCTTTCTTT. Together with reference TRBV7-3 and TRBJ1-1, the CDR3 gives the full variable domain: GAGVSQTPSNKVTEKGKYVELRCDPISGHTALYWYRQSLGQGPEFLIYFQGTGAADDSGLPNDRFFAVRPEGSVSTLKIQRTERGDSAVYLCASSLTAGINTEAFFGQGTRLTVV.

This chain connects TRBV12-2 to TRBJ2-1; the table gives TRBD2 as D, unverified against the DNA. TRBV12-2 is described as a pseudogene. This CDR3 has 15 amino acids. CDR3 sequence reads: CASRYGTSEFYVQFF. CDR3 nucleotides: TGTGCAAGTCGCTACGGGACTAGTGAGTTTTACGTGCAGTTCTTC.

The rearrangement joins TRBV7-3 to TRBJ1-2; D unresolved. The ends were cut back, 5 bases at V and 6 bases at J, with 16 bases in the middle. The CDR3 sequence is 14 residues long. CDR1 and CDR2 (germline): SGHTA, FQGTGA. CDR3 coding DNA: TGTGCCAGCAGCCGCCTATCGGAGCCGGATGGCTACACCTTC. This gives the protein CASSRLSEPDGYTF.

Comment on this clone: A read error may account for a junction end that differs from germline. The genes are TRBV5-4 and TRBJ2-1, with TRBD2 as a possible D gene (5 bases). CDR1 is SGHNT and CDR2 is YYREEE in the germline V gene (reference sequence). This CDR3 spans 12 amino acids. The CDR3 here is CASSLEDGVPVF. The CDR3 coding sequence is TGTGCCAGCAGCTTGGAAGACGGGGTTCCCGTCTTC.

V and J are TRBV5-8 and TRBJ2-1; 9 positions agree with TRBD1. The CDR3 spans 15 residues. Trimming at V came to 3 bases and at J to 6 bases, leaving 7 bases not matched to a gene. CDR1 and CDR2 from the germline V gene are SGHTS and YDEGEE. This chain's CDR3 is CASSSGQGGLNEQFF. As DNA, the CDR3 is TGTGCCAGCAGCTCGGGACAGGGTGGACTCAATGAGCAGTTCTTC.

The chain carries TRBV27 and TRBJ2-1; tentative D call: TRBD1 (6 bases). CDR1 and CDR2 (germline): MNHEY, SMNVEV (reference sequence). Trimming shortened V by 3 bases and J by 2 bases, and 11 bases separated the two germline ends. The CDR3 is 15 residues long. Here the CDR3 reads CASSFYGTPYNEQFF. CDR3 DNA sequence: TGTGCCAGCAGTTTCTACGGGACACCCTACAATGAGCAGTTCTTC.

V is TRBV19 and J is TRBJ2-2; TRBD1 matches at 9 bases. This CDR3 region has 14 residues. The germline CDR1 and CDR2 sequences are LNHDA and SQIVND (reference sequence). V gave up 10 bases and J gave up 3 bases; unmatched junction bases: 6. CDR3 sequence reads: CATDRGSDTGELFF. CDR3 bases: TGTGCCACGGACAGGGGAAGCGACACCGGGGAGCTGTTTTTT.

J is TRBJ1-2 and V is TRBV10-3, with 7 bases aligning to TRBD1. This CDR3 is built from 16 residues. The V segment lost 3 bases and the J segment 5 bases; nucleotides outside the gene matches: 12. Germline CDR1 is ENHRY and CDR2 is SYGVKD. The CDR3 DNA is TGTGCCATCAGTGATTCTCGGAGACAGGGAGAGTATGGCTACACCTTC. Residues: CAISDSRRQGEYGYTF.

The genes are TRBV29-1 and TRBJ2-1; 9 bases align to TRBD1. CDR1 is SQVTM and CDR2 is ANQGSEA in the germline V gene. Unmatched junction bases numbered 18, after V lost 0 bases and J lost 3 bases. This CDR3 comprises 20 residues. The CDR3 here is CSVEDVSSGTGKGVYNEQFF. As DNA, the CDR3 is TGCAGCGTTGAAGACGTCAGTTCCGGGACAGGGAAGGGAGTCTACAATGAGCAGTTCTTC.

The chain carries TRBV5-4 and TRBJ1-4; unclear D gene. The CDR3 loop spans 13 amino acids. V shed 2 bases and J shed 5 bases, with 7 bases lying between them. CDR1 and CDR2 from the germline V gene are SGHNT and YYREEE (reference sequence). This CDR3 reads CASSLPGNEKLFF. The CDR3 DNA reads TGTGCCAGCAGCTTACCCGGGAATGAAAAACTGTTTTTT.

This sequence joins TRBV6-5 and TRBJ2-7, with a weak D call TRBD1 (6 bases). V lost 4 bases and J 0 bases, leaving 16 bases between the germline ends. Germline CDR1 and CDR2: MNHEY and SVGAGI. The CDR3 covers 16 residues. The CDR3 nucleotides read TGTGCCAGCAGTTCCGTAGGGGGATCCATCTCCTACGAGCAGTACTTC. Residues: CASSSVGGSISYEQYF.

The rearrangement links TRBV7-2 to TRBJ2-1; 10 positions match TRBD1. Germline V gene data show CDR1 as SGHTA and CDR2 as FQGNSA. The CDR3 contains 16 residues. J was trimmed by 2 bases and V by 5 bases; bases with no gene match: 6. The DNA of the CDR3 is TGTGCCAGCAGCGCGACCGGGACAGGGGCCTACAATGAGCAGTTCTTC. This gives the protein CASSATGTGAYNEQFF.

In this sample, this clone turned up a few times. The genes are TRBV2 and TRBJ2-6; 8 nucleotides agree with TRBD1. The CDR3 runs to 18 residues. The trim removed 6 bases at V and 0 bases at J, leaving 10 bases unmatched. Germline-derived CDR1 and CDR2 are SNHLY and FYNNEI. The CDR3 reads CASRGRRDRNSGANVLTF. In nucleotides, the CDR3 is TGTGCCAGCAGGGGCCGCCGGGACAGGAACTCTGGGGCCAACGTCCTGACTTTC. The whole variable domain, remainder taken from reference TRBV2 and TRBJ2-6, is EPEVTQTPSHQVTQMGQEVILRCVPISNHLYFYWYRQILGQKVEFLVSFYNNEISEKSEIFDDQFSVERPDGSNFTLKIRSTKLEDSAMYFCASRGRRDRNSGANVLTFGAGSRLTVL.

CDR3 residues: CASSLEFWGQGFSEQYF. DNA of the CDR3: TGTGCCAGCAGCTTGGAATTTTGGGGACAGGGGTTTAGCGAGCAGTACTTC. V usage is TRBV5-8 and J usage is TRBJ2-7; TRBD1 agrees at 10 bases. The germline gives CDR1 SGHTS, CDR2 YDEGEE. This CDR3 is built from 17 residues. V trimming: 0 bases; J trimming: 6 bases; junction bases outside the gene matches: 12.

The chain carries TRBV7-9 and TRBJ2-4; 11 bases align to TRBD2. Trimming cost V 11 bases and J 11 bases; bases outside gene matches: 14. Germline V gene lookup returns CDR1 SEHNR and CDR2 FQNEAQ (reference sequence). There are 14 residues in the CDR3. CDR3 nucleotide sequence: TGTGCCTCAGGGGATAGCGGGAGGGGGGGGCTTCAGTACTTC. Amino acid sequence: CASGDSGRGGLQYF.

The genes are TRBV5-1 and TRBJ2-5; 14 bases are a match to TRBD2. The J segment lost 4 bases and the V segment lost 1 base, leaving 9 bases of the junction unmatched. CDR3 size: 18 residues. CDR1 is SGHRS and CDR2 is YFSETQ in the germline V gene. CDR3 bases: TGCGCCAGCAGCTTGTCGTCCCCGGGACTAGCGGGAGCAGAGACCCAGTACTTC. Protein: CASSLSSPGLAGAETQYF.